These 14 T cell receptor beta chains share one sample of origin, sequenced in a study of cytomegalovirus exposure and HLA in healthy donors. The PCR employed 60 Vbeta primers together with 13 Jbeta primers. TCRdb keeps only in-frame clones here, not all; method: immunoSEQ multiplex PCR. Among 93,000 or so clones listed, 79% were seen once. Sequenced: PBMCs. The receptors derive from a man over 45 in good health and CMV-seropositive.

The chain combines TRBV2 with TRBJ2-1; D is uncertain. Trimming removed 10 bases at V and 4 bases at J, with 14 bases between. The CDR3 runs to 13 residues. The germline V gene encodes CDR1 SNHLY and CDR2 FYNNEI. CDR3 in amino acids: CATTDIPYNEQFF. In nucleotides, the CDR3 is TGTGCCACCACAGATATCCCTTACAATGAGCAGTTCTTC.

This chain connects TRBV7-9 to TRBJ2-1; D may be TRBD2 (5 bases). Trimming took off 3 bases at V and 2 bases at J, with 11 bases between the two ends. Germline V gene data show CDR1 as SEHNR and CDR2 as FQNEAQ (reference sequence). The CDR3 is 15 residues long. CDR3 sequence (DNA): TGTGCCAGCAGCTTCACTAGATCGCCCTACAATGAGCAGTTCTTC. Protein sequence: CASSFTRSPYNEQFF. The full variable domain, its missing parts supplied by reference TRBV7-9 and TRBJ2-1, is DTGVSQNPRHKITKRGQNVTFRCDPISEHNRLYWYRQTLGQGPEFLTYFQNEAQLEKSRLLSDRFSAERPKGSFSTLEIQRTEQGDSAMYLCASSFTRSPYNEQFFGPGTRLTVL.

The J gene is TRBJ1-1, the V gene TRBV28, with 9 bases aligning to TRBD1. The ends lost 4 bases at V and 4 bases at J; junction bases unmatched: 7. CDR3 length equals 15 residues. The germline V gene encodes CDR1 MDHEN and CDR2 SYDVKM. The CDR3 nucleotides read TGTGCCAGCAGTTCTTACAGGGGGCGCTTCACTGAAGCTTTCTTT. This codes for CASSSYRGRFTEAFF.

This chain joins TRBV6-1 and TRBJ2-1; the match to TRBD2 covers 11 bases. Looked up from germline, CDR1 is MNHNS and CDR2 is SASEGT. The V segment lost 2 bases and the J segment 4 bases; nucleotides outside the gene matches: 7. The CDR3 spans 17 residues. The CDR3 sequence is CASSESGLAEVYNEQFF. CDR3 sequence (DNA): TGTGCCAGCAGTGAATCGGGACTAGCGGAGGTATACAATGAGCAGTTCTTC.

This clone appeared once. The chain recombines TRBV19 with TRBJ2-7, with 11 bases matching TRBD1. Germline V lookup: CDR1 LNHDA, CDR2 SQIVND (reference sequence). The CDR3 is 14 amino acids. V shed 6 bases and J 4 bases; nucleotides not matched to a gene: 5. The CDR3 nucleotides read TGTGCCAGTAGGGCCGGACAGGGGGCTTACGAGCAGTACTTC. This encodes CASRAGQGAYEQYF.

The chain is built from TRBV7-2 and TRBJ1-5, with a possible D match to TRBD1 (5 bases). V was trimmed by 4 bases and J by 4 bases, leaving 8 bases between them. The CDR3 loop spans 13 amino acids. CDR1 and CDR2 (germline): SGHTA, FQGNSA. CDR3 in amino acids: CASSSQGNQPQHF. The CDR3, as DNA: TGTGCCAGCAGCTCGCAGGGAAATCAGCCCCAGCATTTT. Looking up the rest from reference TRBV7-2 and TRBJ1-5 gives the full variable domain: GAGVSQSPSNKVTEKGKDVELRCDPISGHTALYWYRQSLGQGLEFLIYFQGNSAPDKSGLPSDRFSAERTGGSVSTLTIQRTQQEDSAVYLCASSSQGNQPQHFGDGTRLSIL.

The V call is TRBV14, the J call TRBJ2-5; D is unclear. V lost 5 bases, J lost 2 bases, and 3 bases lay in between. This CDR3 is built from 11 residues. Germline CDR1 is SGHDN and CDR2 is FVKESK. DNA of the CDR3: TGTGCCAGCAGCTCACAAGAGACCCAGTACTTC. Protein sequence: CASSSQETQYF.

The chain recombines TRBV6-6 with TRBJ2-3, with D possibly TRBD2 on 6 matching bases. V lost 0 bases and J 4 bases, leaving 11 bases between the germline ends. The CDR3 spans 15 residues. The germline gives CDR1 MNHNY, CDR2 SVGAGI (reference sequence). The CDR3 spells CASSYSNGSPDTQYF. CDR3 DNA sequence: TGTGCCAGCAGTTACTCGAACGGGAGCCCAGATACGCAGTATTTT.

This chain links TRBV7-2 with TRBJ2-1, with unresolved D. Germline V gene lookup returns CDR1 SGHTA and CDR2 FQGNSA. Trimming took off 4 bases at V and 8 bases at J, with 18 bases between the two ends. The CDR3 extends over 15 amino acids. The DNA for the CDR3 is TGTGCCAGCAGCTCTCCCATGGCTCCTGTCGATGAGCAGTTCTTC. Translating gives CASSSPMAPVDEQFF.

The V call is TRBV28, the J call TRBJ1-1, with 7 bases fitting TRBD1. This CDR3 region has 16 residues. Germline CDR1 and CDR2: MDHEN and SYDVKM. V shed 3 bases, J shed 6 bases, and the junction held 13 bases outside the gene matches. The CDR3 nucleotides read TGTGCCAGCAGTTTTTTGTTTCAGGGGGGCCCACCTGAAGCTTTCTTT. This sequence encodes CASSFLFQGGPPEAFF.

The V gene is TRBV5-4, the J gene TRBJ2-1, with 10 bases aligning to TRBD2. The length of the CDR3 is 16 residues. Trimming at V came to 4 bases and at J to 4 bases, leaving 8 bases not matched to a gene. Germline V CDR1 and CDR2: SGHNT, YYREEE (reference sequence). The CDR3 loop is CASSVRTSGTYNEQFF. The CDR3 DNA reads TGTGCCAGCAGCGTTCGGACTAGCGGCACATACAATGAGCAGTTCTTC.

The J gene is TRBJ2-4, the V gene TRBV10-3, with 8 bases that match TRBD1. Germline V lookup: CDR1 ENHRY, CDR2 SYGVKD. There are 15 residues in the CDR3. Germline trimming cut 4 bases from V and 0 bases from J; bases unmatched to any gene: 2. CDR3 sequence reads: CAISGTGIAKNIQYF. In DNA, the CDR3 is TGTGCCATCAGTGGGACAGGGATAGCCAAAAACATTCAGTACTTC.

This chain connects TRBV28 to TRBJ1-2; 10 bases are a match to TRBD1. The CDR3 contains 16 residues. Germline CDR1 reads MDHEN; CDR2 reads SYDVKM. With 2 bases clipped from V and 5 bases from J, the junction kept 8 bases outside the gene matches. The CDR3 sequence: CASSLGGTGDNYGYTF. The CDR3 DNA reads TGTGCCAGCAGTTTAGGGGGGACAGGGGATAATTATGGCTACACCTTC.

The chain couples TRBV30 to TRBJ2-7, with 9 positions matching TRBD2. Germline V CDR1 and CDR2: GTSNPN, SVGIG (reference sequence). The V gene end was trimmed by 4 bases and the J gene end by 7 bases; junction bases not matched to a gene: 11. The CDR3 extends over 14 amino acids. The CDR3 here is CAWTPSGIFGEQYF. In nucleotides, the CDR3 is TGTGCCTGGACTCCTAGCGGGATCTTCGGGGAGCAGTACTTC.